This is a list of T cell receptor beta chains from one sample in a study of blood T cells in healthy people across ages. One entry per CDR3 protein, called by TCRdb with MiXCR from the 5' RACE reads. The table includes approximately 790,000 distinct CDR3 sequences, under 80% detected once. The sample consisted of blood. Source of these receptors: a man aged 25 to 45 in good health. CDR3s include the opening cysteine and the closing phenylalanine or tryptophan. A D gene is named only where the DNA matches it firmly. Where a row states a size, it is once, few, many or the class of an expanded clone; other rows omit it.

.	TRBJ1-2	TRBV6-2/TRBV6-3	.	TGTGCCAGCAGCCAAAGAGGGACCGCGGTGAATGGCTACACCTTC	CASSQRGTAVNGYTF
.	TRBJ2-1	TRBV7-2	.	TGTGCCAGCAGCCGAAGGACGGTAGATGAGCAGTTCTTC	CASSRRTVDEQFF
few	TRBJ2-1	TRBV4-1	.	TGCGCCAGCAGCCGTTCCGACCCGGGTGAGCAGTTCTTC	CASSRSDPGEQFF
once	TRBJ2-5	TRBV4-3	TRBD2	TGCGCCAGCAGCCAAATCGGGGGGGGAGAGCAGTACTTC	CASSQIGGGEQYF
.	TRBJ2-7	TRBV27	.	TGTGCCAGCAGTTTAAGGGGAGGGGGCCACGAGCAGTACTTC	CASSLRGGGHEQYF
.	TRBJ1-1	TRBV7-3	.	TGTGCCAGCAGCCCCGGCCAGGGTTTGGGGGACGCTTTCTTT	CASSPGQGLGDAFF
.	TRBJ1-2	TRBV4-3	.	TGCGCCAGCAGCCATACAATCTCGAGGCGTATAGGCTATGGCTACACCTTC	CASSHTISRRIGYGYTF
.	TRBJ2-3	TRBV5-1	.	TGCGCCAGCAGCTTGGCTGCGACCTCGGGCACAGATACGCAGTATTTT	CASSLAATSGTDTQYF
.	TRBJ2-7	TRBV3-1	.	TGTGCCAGCAGCCAAACCGCCTCCTACGAGCAGAACTTC	CASSQTASYEQNF
few	TRBJ2-6	TRBV5-1	.	TGCGCCAGCAGCTTGGAAGCAGGGACTTCCAACTCTGGGGCCAACGTCCTGACTTTC	CASSLEAGTSNSGANVLTF
.	TRBJ2-1	TRBV25-1	.	TGTGCCAGCAGTGAACTCGCGGGGGCGGAAGATGAGCAGTTCTTC	CASSELAGAEDEQFF
.	TRBJ1-1	TRBV28	.	TGTGCCAGCTTGGGACCGGGAGTTCTGGGAGAAGCTTTCTTT	CASLGPGVLGEAFF
.	TRBJ2-5	TRBV29-1	TRBD1	TGCAGCGATAGACAGGGGAAGACCCAGTACTTC	CSDRQGKTQYF
.	TRBJ2-6	TRBV7-3	.	TGTGCCAGCCGGGGCCCTGGGGCCAACGTCCTGACTTTC	CASRGPGANVLTF